This T cell receptor (beta chain) was retrieved from a study of graft-versus-host responses after intestinal transplantation. Study overall: Each recipient received a multivisceral, liver-intestinal, or isolated intestinal graft. Regarding the study as a whole: Allografts of one patient group, those with graft-donor T cell macrochimerism, had high graft-versus-host to host-versus-graft clonal ratios.

V lost 5 bases and J lost 0, with 14 bases in between. Per the germline V gene, CDR1 is MDHEN and CDR2 is SYDVKM. The CDR3 is 15 residues long. Here immunoSEQ multiplex PCR was the method, and the copy in TCRdb shows in-frame clones only, minus some. Of around 90,000 clones detected, around 93% appear once; the ten largest clones hold 0.4% to 0.6%. Points on this clone: Its cognate antigen is unknown.

The sample consisted of unstimulated CD8+ T cells sorted from spleen or lymph node cells, taken before intestinal transplant. The rearrangement links TRBV28 to TRBJ2-7; D not resolved. This receptor was identified in a human donor who received an intestinal transplant. For the CDR3, the DNA is TGTGCCAGCAGTCCTCCCCCATTGAGCTCCTACGAGCAGTACTTC. It yields the protein CASSPPPLSSYEQYF.